This is a list of T cell receptor beta chains from one sample in a study of CD8 T cells in ankylosing spondylitis. TCRdb itself ran the 5' RACE reads through MiXCR, one entry per CDR3 protein. The sample has roughly 670,000 distinct CDR3 sequences, roughly 19% seen once. The sample consisted of blood, either unsorted or a sorted T cell fraction (not recorded which). The origin of the receptors is a male donor with ankylosing spondylitis. Both conserved end residues are part of each CDR3. Fields, in order: V gene, J gene, clone size, D gene, CDR3 DNA, CDR3 protein. A D gene is named only where the DNA matches it firmly. The size of a clone is reported for some rows only, either as once, few or many, or as a class for expanded clones.

>TRBV5-1|TRBJ2-5|many|NA
TGCGCCAGCAGCTTGACCCGACAAGAGACCCAGTACTTC
CASSLTRQETQYF
>TRBV20-1|TRBJ2-1|NA|TRBD2
TGCAGTGCTACCAGCATCTACCACGGAGCGCGGGAGGGCAATGAGCAGTTCTTC
CSATSIYHGAREGNEQFF
>TRBV7-3|TRBJ2-5|NA|NA
TGTGCCAGCAGCTTGGGCGGGAAGTGGGAGACCCAGTACTTC
CASSLGGKWETQYF
>TRBV5-6|TRBJ2-2|few|NA
TGTGCCAGCAGCCCGGACCATACCGGGGAGCTGTTTTTT
CASSPDHTGELFF
>TRBV27|TRBJ2-7|few|TRBD1
TGTGCCAGCAGTGTTAGGTGGGCAGGGGGAAACGAGCAGTACTTC
CASSVRWAGGNEQYF
>TRBV5-1|TRBJ1-6|few|TRBD1
TGCGCCAGCAGCGTCGGGACGGGACAGGGGATTGGGCCCTATAATTCACCCCTCCACTTT
CASSVGTGQGIGPYNSPLHF
>TRBV15|TRBJ1-5|NA|NA
TGTGCCACCAGCAGTCATAGCAATCAGCCCCAGCATTTT
CATSSHSNQPQHF
>TRBV10-3|TRBJ2-1|NA|TRBD1
TGTGCCATCAGTGACCCCGGACAGGGGGCTAGGTATGAGCAGTTCTTC
CAISDPGQGARYEQFF
>TRBV5-1|TRBJ1-1|few|NA
TGCGCCAGCAGCTCCATTCACATGAACACTGAAGCTTTCTTT
CASSSIHMNTEAFF
>TRBV30|TRBJ1-1|NA|NA
TGTGCCTGGAGCGTCGGGGGCGTCGGGGCTTTCTTT
CAWSVGGVGAFF
>TRBV20-1|TRBJ1-1|few|NA
TGCAGTGCTAGATACACCCTGGGAGTGAACACTGAAGCTTTCTTT
CSARYTLGVNTEAFF
>TRBV5-1|TRBJ1-1|NA|NA
TGCGCCAGCAGCCCATGGGGGGAGTGGGACACTGAAGCTTTCTTT
CASSPWGEWDTEAFF
>TRBV7-8|TRBJ2-3|NA|NA
TGTGCCAGCAGCTTAGCACACAGCGGGTTTCGAGATACGCAGTATTTT
CASSLAHSGFRDTQYF
>TRBV7-9|TRBJ2-3|NA|NA
TGTGCCAGCAGCCGAAGCGAGTTCACAGATACGCAGTATTTT
CASSRSEFTDTQYF
>TRBV5-5|TRBJ1-2|NA|TRBD1
TGTGCCAGCAGCTCGAACCCCGGGACAGGGGTATATGGCTACACCTTC
CASSSNPGTGVYGYTF
>TRBV12-3/TRBV12-4|TRBJ2-1|few|TRBD2
TGTGCCAGCAGTTTAGAAGCGGGGGGGCCCTACAATGAGCAGTTCTTC
CASSLEAGGPYNEQFF
>TRBV20-1|TRBJ2-3|NA|NA
TGCAGTGCTAGAGGCTTTCGGGGGGCGGGGAGCACAGATACGCAGTATTTT
CSARGFRGAGSTDTQYF
>TRBV9|TRBJ1-2|few|TRBD1
TGTGCCAGCAGCAAGACAGGGGGAGCCAACTATGGCTACACCTTC
CASSKTGGANYGYTF
>TRBV29-1|TRBJ2-2|few|NA
TGCAGCGTTGAAGATCCGGGGGAGCTGTTTTTT
CSVEDPGELFF
>TRBV29-1|TRBJ1-1|NA|NA
TGCAGCGCTAGAAGCGGGGAGAACACTGAAGCTTTCTTT
CSARSGENTEAFF
>TRBV7-6|TRBJ2-4|few|TRBD2
TGTGCCAGCAGCCCGGGGACTAGCGGGAGGTTAGCCAAAAACATTCAGTACTTC
CASSPGTSGRLAKNIQYF
>TRBV5-1|TRBJ2-2|NA|TRBD2
TGCGCCAGCAGCCCCGAGGTAGCGGGGCCACTCACCGGGGAGCTGTTTTTT
CASSPEVAGPLTGELFF
>TRBV7-9|TRBJ2-1|NA|NA
TGTGCCAGCAGACATTACACCGATGAGCAGTTCTTC
CASRHYTDEQFF
>TRBV20-1|TRBJ2-7|once|NA
TGCAGTGCTAGAAGATCACAGTCCTACGAGCAGTACTTC
CSARRSQSYEQYF
>TRBV5-1|TRBJ1-1|few|NA
TGCGCCAGCAGCGGCCGGGACACGAACACTGAAGCTTTCTTT
CASSGRDTNTEAFF
>TRBV7-7|TRBJ2-3|NA|NA
TGTGCCAGCAGCCGGGACCTCACAGATACGCAGTATTTT
CASSRDLTDTQYF
>TRBV27|TRBJ1-2|few|TRBD1
TGTGCCAGCGGCTACAGGGGGAACTATGGCTACACCTTC
CASGYRGNYGYTF
>TRBV15|TRBJ2-7|NA|TRBD1
TGTGCCACCAGCAGGACAGGGTACGAGCAGTACTTC
CATSRTGYEQYF
>TRBV25-1|TRBJ2-5|NA|NA
TGTGCCAGCAGTGGGCCCTGGGACTTTGAGGGGACCCAGTACTTC
CASSGPWDFEGTQYF
>TRBV24-1|TRBJ2-2|NA|NA
TGTGCCACCACCCCGTCTGGGGGATCCGGGGAGCTGTTTTTT
CATTPSGGSGELFF
>TRBV29-1|TRBJ2-1|few|TRBD2
TGCAGCGCGGAGAGGGGGACTAGCGGGATGGGTGAGCAGTTCTTC
CSAERGTSGMGEQFF
>TRBV7-9|TRBJ2-1|NA|NA
TGTGCCAGCAGCCCTACGCAGACAGCCCCGATCTACAATGAGCAGTTCTTC
CASSPTQTAPIYNEQFF
>TRBV4-1|TRBJ2-7|NA|NA
TGCGCCAGCAGCCAAGCAGACATACTGTCCTACGAGCAGTACTTC
CASSQADILSYEQYF
>TRBV6-2/TRBV6-3|TRBJ1-1|NA|NA
TGTGCCAGCAAAGCCCGGGACACTACGTTGAACACTGAAGCTTTCTTT
CASKARDTTLNTEAFF
>TRBV11-2|TRBJ2-3|few|TRBD1
TGTGCCAGCACGTTCTCAGGGGGCAAGGCAGATACGCAGTATTTT
CASTFSGGKADTQYF
>TRBV4-1|TRBJ2-7|once|NA
TGCGCCAGCAGCCAAGCCGTCGGGGGGCGGAGGTACGAGCAGTACTTC
CASSQAVGGRRYEQYF
>TRBV20-1|TRBJ1-5|NA|NA
TGCAGTGCTAGAGATTCGGGTTTCGAGCCCCAGCATTTT
CSARDSGFEPQHF
>TRBV20-1|TRBJ2-7|NA|TRBD2
TGCAGTGCTAGAGGACTAGCGGACCTTTACGAGCAGTACTTC
CSARGLADLYEQYF
>TRBV5-1|TRBJ2-5|NA|NA
TGCGCCAGCAGCCCGGACGGCTCAGTTACCCAGTACTTC
CASSPDGSVTQYF
>TRBV20-1|TRBJ2-3|few|NA
TGCAGTGCTAGAACCCCGGGAGCCAGGGATACGCAGTATTTT
CSARTPGARDTQYF
>TRBV7-3|TRBJ2-1|NA|TRBD1
TGTGCCAGCAGCTTCGACAGGGGGGCCAATGAGCAGTTCTTC
CASSFDRGANEQFF
>TRBV11-3|TRBJ2-7|NA|NA
TGTGCCAGCAGCTTAGATCCCGGACATCCGAGGAGGTACGAGCAGTACTTC
CASSLDPGHPRRYEQYF
>TRBV20-1|TRBJ2-7|NA|NA
TGCAGTGCTGTTCTTGGGGCTGACTCCTACGAGCAGTACTTC
CSAVLGADSYEQYF
>TRBV29-1|TRBJ2-3|NA|NA
TGCAGCGTTGAAGGACAGGGAGGAGATACGCAGTATTTT
CSVEGQGGDTQYF
>TRBV7-9|TRBJ2-3|many|NA
TGTGCCAGCAGCTTTGGACGGGACACAGATACGCAGTATTTT
CASSFGRDTDTQYF
>TRBV7-2|TRBJ2-5|NA|NA
TGTGCCAGCAGCTTAAGAGGACGGAGCCAAGAGACCCAGTACTTC
CASSLRGRSQETQYF
>TRBV2|TRBJ2-1|NA|TRBD2
TGTGCCAGCAGCCTAGAGCGGGATCCCTCATACAATGAGCAGTTCTTC
CASSLERDPSYNEQFF
>TRBV6-2/TRBV6-3|TRBJ1-1|few|NA
TGTGCCAGCAGTTATATGGGGGTAGAGAACACTGAAGCTTTCTTT
CASSYMGVENTEAFF
>TRBV20-1|TRBJ2-7|NA|TRBD1
TGCAGCGCACCGGGACAGGGTAACTCCTACGAGCAGTACTTC
CSAPGQGNSYEQYF
>TRBV6-2/TRBV6-3|TRBJ1-5|few|NA
TGTGCCAGCAGTTACGAGGGGCCCCAGCCCCAGCATTTT
CASSYEGPQPQHF
>TRBV4-3|TRBJ2-2|many|TRBD2
TGCGCCAGCAGCCCTAACGGACTAGCGGGGTACACCGGGGAGCTGTTTTTT
CASSPNGLAGYTGELFF
>TRBV2|TRBJ1-2|NA|NA
TGTGCCAGCAGTGAAGCCCGGATACGAAGATATGGCTACACCTTC
CASSEARIRRYGYTF
>TRBV12-3/TRBV12-4|TRBJ1-4|few|NA
TGTGCCAGCACTACAGGACGGATCGTTAATGAAAAACTGTTTTTT
CASTTGRIVNEKLFF
>TRBV5-4|TRBJ2-1|NA|TRBD2
TGTGCCAGCAGCTTGTCCGGGGGGAACTACAATGAGCAGTTCTTC
CASSLSGGNYNEQFF
>TRBV30|TRBJ1-3|NA|NA
TGTGCCTGGACAAGGGATGCGTTCTCTGGAAACACCATATATTTT
CAWTRDAFSGNTIYF
>TRBV11-2|TRBJ1-1|few|TRBD1
TGTGCCAGCAGCTTAGATCGAGGTACAGGGGCGAGGACTGAAGCTTTCTTT
CASSLDRGTGARTEAFF
>TRBV28|TRBJ2-7|NA|NA
TGTGCCAGCATGTTGTCGGGACGCTCCTACGAGCAGTACTTC
CASMLSGRSYEQYF